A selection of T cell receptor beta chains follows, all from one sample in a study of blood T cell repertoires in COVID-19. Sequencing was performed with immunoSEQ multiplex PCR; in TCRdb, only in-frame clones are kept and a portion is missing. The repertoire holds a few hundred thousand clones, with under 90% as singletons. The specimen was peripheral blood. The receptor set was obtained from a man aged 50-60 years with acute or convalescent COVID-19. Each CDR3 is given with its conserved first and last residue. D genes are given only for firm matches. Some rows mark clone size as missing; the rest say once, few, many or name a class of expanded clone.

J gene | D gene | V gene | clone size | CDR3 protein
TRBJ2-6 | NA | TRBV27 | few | CASSAIPGANVLTF
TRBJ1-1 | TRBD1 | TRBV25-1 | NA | CASTTLSGQGAEAFF
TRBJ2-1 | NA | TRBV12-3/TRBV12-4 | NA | CATGRGTANEQFF
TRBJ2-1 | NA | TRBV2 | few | CASSSQGGEQFF
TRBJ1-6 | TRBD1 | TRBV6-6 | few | CASSSLGTVNEFYNSPLHF
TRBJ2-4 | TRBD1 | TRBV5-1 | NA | CASRLSAGGGENIQYF
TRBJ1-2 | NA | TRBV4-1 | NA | CASSQFPFRGEQDANYGYTF
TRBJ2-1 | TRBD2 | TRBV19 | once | CASSIGLAGGTNEQFF
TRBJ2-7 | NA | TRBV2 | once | CASSLEKIPHEQYF
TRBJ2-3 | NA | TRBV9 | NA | CASSTRTDTQYF
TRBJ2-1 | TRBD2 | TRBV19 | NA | CASSPRPGAGGGYNEQFF
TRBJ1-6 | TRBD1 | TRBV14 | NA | CASSLPGQHNSPLHF
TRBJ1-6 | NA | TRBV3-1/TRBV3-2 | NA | CASSQRDTRNSPLHF
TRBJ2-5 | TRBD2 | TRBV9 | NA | CASSALPTSGDRETQYF
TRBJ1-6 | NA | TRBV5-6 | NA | CASRPGQGYHSPLHF
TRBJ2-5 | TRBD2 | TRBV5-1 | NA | CASSSGPSGQETQYF
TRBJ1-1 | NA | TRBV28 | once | CASSSPPRGTEAFF
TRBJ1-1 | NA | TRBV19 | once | CASLQTTGPFEAFF
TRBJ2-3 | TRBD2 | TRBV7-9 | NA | CASSPSGGADTQYF
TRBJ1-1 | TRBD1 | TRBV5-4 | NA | CASSPRQGIGGTEAFF
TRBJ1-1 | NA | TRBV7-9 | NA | CASSLLQVNTEAFF
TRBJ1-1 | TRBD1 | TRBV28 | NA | CASSLYGTGVEAFF
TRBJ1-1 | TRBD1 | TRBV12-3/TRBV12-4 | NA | CASSQIGTAEAFF
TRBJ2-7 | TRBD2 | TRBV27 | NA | CASSFLNGGEKYF
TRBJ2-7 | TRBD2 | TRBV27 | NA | CASSFGAGLTYEQYF
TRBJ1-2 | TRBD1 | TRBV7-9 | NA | CASSLAQDRGRGYTF
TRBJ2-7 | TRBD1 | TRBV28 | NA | CASSWSGTGVYEQYF
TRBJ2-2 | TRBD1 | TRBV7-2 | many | CASSPTGGHGELFF
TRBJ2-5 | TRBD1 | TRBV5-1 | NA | CASGDSQETQYF
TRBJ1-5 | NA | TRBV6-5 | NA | CASSLGPSNQPQHF
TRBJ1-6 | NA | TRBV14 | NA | CASSQEVRNSPLHF
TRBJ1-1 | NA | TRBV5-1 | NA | CASSWGGGAEAFF
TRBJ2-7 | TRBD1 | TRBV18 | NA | CASSLGQGVYEQYF
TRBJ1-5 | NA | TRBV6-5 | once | CASSGGGSQPQHF
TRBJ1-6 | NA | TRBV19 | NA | CASSITGLGSPLHF
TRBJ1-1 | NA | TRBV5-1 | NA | CASSLAGSNTEAFF
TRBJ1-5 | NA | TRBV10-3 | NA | CAISEFRGSNQPQHF
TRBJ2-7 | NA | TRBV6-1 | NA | CASSEQVYEQYF
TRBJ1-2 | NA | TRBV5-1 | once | CASSPQGSGGYTF
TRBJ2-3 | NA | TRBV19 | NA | CASSIEGAPTDTQYF
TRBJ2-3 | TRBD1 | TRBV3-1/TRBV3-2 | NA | CASSHPGQGGTDTQYF
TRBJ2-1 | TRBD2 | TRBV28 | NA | CASSLRGTYNEQFF
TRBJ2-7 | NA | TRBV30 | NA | CAWSVQTLRGSYEQYF
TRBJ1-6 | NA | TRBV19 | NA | CASTPSPSNNSPLHF
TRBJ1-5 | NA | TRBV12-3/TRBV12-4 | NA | CASTQGWQPQHF
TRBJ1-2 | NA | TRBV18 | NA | CAGGGSNYGYTF
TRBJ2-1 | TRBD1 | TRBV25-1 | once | CASSPPGQGGNEQFF
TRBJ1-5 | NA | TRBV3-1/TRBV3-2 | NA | CASSRPGGNQPQHF
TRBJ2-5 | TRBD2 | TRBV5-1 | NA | CASSPPLGSGGASETQYF
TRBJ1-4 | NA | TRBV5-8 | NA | CASSLADWGPTNEKLFF
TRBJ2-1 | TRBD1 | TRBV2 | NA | CASSSTRTGVNEQFF
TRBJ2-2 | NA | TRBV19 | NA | CASSTTPTGELFF
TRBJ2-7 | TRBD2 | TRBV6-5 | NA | CASSPGGLAYEQYF
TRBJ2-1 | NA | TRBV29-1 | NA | CSVEGGTLNEQFF
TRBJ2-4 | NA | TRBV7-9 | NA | CASSSSGGQRLKNIQYF
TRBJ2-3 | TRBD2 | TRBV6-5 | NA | CASVPSGLVGQYF
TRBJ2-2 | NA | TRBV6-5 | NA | CAAWGGATGELFF